This TCR beta chain derives from a study of graft-versus-host responses after intestinal transplantation. Study in general: Isolated intestinal, liver-intestinal, or multivisceral transplants had been given to the recipients. Every transplant recipient was induced with anti-thymocyte globulin, then maintained on tacrolimus and steroids for about 3 years. Overall study results and limits: Analysis identified GvH clones in recipient marrow, with some appearing first in ileum or blood. Allograft clonal ratios (graft-versus-host to host-versus-graft) were high in patients who had graft-donor T cell macrochimerism.

As for this clone: Its matching antigen is unknown.

Processing of graft tissue released intraepithelial and lamina propria lymphocytes. Profiled with immunoSEQ multiplex PCR; TCRdb holds only in-frame clones, not every one. The sample consists of approximately 60,000 clones, around 86% of them appearing once. Germline V lookup: CDR1 SGHDT, CDR2 YYEEEE. V shed 0 bases and J 1 base; nucleotides not matched to a gene: 8. The CDR3 consists of 18 residues. This chain joins TRBV5-6 and TRBJ2-4; 9 nucleotides line up with TRBD1. The clonotype comes from a human patient who received an intestinal transplant, so some T cells may come from the graft donor. Sequenced here: ileum tissue, sampled around 350 days after transplant. The CDR3 DNA sequence: TGTGCCAGCAGCTTGGCACTACAGGGGGCGTTGGCCAAAAACATTCAGTACTTC. Protein: CASSLALQGALAKNIQYF. The full variable domain, its missing parts supplied by reference TRBV5-6 and TRBJ2-4, is DAGVTQSPTHLIKTRGQQVTLRCSPKSGHDTVSWYQQALGQGPQFIFQYYEEEERQRGNFPDRFSGHQFPNYSSELNVNALLLGDSALYLCASSLALQGALAKNIQYFGAGTRLSVL.